Listed below are T cell receptor beta chains from one sample, sequenced in a study of blood T cell repertoires in COVID-19. The table came from immunoSEQ multiplex PCR; TCRdb's copy has only in-frame clones and leaves some out. Of roughly 330,000 clones in the sample, around 87% are singletons; the top ten hold approximately 5%. Sequences were obtained from PBMCs or T cells enriched from blood (not recorded which). The origin of the receptors is a woman aged 25-40 years who had recovered from COVID-19. Each CDR3 is given with its conserved first and last residue. The order of the fields is D gene, V gene, clone size, J gene, CDR3 DNA, CDR3 protein. The D gene is left open where the match is weak. Rows give clone size only sometimes, using once, few, many, or a class for an expanded clone.

>TRBD1|TRBV25-1|once|TRBJ1-1
TGTGCCAGCAGTGCCTCCGGGACAGGGAACACTGAAGCTTTCTTT
CASSASGTGNTEAFF
>TRBD2|TRBV6-1|-|TRBJ2-7
TGTGCCAGCAGTGATGTGACTAGCGGGGGCTACGAGCAGTACTTC
CASSDVTSGGYEQYF
>-|TRBV5-4|-|TRBJ1-2
TGTGCCAGCAGCCCCCGAGAGCGCTATGGCTACACCTTC
CASSPRERYGYTF
>TRBD1|TRBV11-3|few|TRBJ2-1
TGTGCCAGCAGCCCCCCAGGGGGTTGGAATGAGCAGTTCTTC
CASSPPGGWNEQFF
>-|TRBV4-3|once|TRBJ1-1
TGCGCCAGCAGCCAGGGGGGGCGCGCTGAAGCTTTCTTT
CASSQGGRAEAFF
>TRBD2|TRBV7-2|-|TRBJ2-5
TGTGCCAGCAGCAAACCCGGGACTACCATCCGGACCCAGTACTTC
CASSKPGTTIRTQYF
>-|TRBV18|-|TRBJ2-1
TGTGCCAGCTCACCACCGCGGAGCTCCTACAATGAGCAGTTCTTC
CASSPPRSSYNEQFF
>-|TRBV20-1|once|TRBJ1-1
TGCAGTGCTCCTATTAGGAGTGAAGCTTTCTTT
CSAPIRSEAFF
>-|TRBV6-5|-|TRBJ1-5
TGTGCCAGCAGATCCGGGATAAGCAATCAGCCCCAGCATTTT
CASRSGISNQPQHF
>TRBD2|TRBV9|once|TRBJ2-1
TGTGCCAGCTCTCCTCGACTAGCGGGGGACAATGAGCAGTTCTTC
CASSPRLAGDNEQFF
>-|TRBV11-2|-|TRBJ1-3
TGTGCCAGCAGCCGCTCTGGGGGGGGAAACACCATATATTTT
CASSRSGGGNTIYF
>-|TRBV18|-|TRBJ1-4
TGTGCCAGCTCACCAACCGGGACTAATGAAAAACTGTTTTTT
CASSPTGTNEKLFF
>TRBD1|TRBV19|-|TRBJ1-1
TGTGCCAGTAGTATAGGGGGGGACAGGGGAGGACGGGCTGAAGCTTTCTTT
CASSIGGDRGGRAEAFF